This entry lists 21 T cell receptor beta chains sequenced from one sample in a study of beta chain features in type 1 diabetes. Their antigens remain unidentified. Study-level points and caveats: The study found moderately but significantly shorter TCRB CDR3s in all four CD4+ subsets of Type 1 diabetes patients.

The whole isolated RNA underwent reverse transcription, so sequencing captured expressed TCRB transcripts. Assay: immunoSEQ multiplex PCR; the TCRdb copy retains only in-frame clones and omits some. Counted here are about 660,000 clones, over 13% occurring once; the ten biggest clones make up 0.035% to 0.04%. Specimen: naive CD4+ T cells from blood. Receptors originate from a man younger than 35 with type 1 diabetes.

The J gene is TRBJ2-4, the V gene TRBV5-4; D uncertain. This CDR3 is built from 12 residues. Trimming shortened V by 2 bases and J by 7 bases, and 7 bases separated the two germline ends. Germline CDR1 and CDR2: SGHNT and YYREEE (reference sequence). CDR3 bases: TGTGCCAGCAGCTTAGAAGGGAACATTCAGTACTTC. Its translation: CASSLEGNIQYF.

The chain is built from TRBV7-2 and TRBJ1-1; D gene uncertain. V gave up 0 bases and J gave up 7 bases, with 9 bases separating them. Germline CDR1 reads SGHTA; CDR2 reads FQGNSA. This CDR3 contains 13 residues. CDR3 sequence (DNA): TGTGCCAGCAGCTTAGCGCAGGCAGATGAAGCTTTCTTT. This gives the protein CASSLAQADEAFF.

This clone showed up just a few times. The chain joins TRBV7-9 to TRBJ2-1; D may be TRBD2 (5 bases). CDR1 is SEHNR and CDR2 is FQNEAQ in the germline V gene (reference sequence). The CDR3 spans 13 residues. The germline V and J ends were trimmed by 5 bases and 3 bases, with 8 bases remaining between them. This chain's CDR3 is CASSPTNYNEQFF. CDR3 in DNA: TGTGCCAGCAGCCCGACTAACTACAATGAGCAGTTCTTC.

The V call is TRBV5-1, the J call TRBJ2-7; the match to TRBD1 covers 7 bases. Losses at the gene ends were 2 bases for V and 2 bases for J; bases not matched to a gene: 4. The germline gives CDR1 SGHRS, CDR2 YFSETQ. The CDR3 is made up of 14 amino acids. Here the CDR3 DNA reads TGCGCCAGCAGCTTACAGGGGACACCCTACGAGCAGTACTTC. Translating gives CASSLQGTPYEQYF.

Only a few counts were recorded for this clone. CDR3 protein: CASSLGLDTEAFF. The CDR3 DNA is TGCGCCAGCAGCCTCGGACTGGACACTGAAGCTTTCTTT. This sequence joins TRBV4-1 and TRBJ1-1; D ambiguous. The germline V gene encodes CDR1 MGHRA and CDR2 YSYEKL. CDR3 length equals 13 residues. V lost 4 bases and J lost 3, with 9 bases in between.

In its sample, this clone was seen a few times. The chain links TRBV9 to TRBJ2-5; D might be TRBD1 (5 bases). V lost 1 base and J lost 2, with 12 bases in between. CDR3 length: 15 amino acids. CDR1 SGDLS and CDR2 YYNGEE come from the germline V gene. The CDR3 DNA follows: TGTGCCAGCAGCGTATCGACAGCGCGACAAGAGACCCAGTACTTC. Protein sequence: CASSVSTARQETQYF.

J is TRBJ1-3 and V is TRBV25-1; D remains ambiguous. CDR3 length equals 15 residues. CDR1 is MGHDK and CDR2 is SYGVNS in the germline V gene. The V gene lost 3 bases and the J gene lost 2 bases, with 11 bases spanning the gap. This CDR3 is CASSDPRTAGNTIYF. The CDR3 DNA reads TGTGCCAGCAGTGACCCGAGAACAGCTGGAAACACCATATATTTT. The full variable domain, completed using reference TRBV25-1 and TRBJ1-3, is EADIYQTPRYLVIGTGKKITLECSQTMGHDKMYWYQQDPGMELHLIHYSYGVNSTEKGDLSSESTVSRIRTEHFPLTLESARPSHTSQYLCASSDPRTAGNTIYFGEGSWLTVV.

This clone appeared a few times. The chain links TRBV29-1 to TRBJ1-4, with D possibly being TRBD1 (6 bases). The length of the CDR3 is 14 residues. Germline V gene data show CDR1 as SQVTM and CDR2 as ANQGSEA. Trimming took 6 bases from V and 3 from J, leaving 14 bases between them. The CDR3 coding sequence is TGCAGCGTCGGACACAGGGCCCCTAATGAAAAACTGTTTTTT. This translates into CSVGHRAPNEKLFF.

This chain uses TRBV18 with TRBJ2-7; tentatively, D is TRBD1 (6 bases). CDR1 is KGHSH, CDR2 LQKENI, per germline. V was trimmed by 5 bases and J by 2 bases, leaving 16 bases between them. The CDR3 sequence is 15 residues long. For the CDR3, the DNA is TGTGCCAGCTCAATAACAGGGCACGGGGCCTACGAGCAGTACTTC. It encodes CASSITGHGAYEQYF.

This clone appeared a few times. The chain employs TRBV30 and TRBJ1-2, with 8 bases that match TRBD1. The CDR3 has 13 amino acids. V was pared by 8 bases and J by 5 bases, with 10 bases of the junction left unmatched. From germline, CDR1 is GTSNPN and CDR2 SVGIG (reference sequence). The CDR3: CAETGVASYGYTF. Here the CDR3 DNA reads TGTGCCGAGACAGGGGTGGCGTCGTATGGCTACACCTTC.

The chain uses TRBV4-3 and TRBJ2-2, with TRBD2 matching over 8 bases. Germline V lookup: CDR1 LGHNA, CDR2 YSLEER. Trimming took 3 bases from V and 7 from J; bases not matched to a gene: 10. The CDR3 has 16 residues. The DNA of the CDR3 is TGCGCCAGCAGCCAGGGACCGGGGGGGCAAGGCGGGGAGCTGTTTTTT. Translated: CASSQGPGGQGGELFF.

This clone was counted a few times. The chain employs TRBV25-1 and TRBJ1-1, with D possibly being TRBD1 (5 bases). The V and J ends lost 4 bases and 7 bases respectively, with 16 bases between them. The CDR3 is made up of 14 amino acids. Germline CDR1 reads MGHDK; CDR2 reads SYGVNS. In DNA form, the CDR3 reads TGTGCCAGCAGTGCACTCTCGGGGGTACTTGAAGCTTTCTTT. It specifies CASSALSGVLEAFF.

The sample holds a few counts of this clone. This CDR3 reads CASSSVQGRYSGANVLTF. In DNA, the CDR3 is TGTGCCAGCAGCTCGGTGCAGGGACGTTACTCTGGGGCCAACGTCCTGACTTTC. The rearrangement uses TRBV5-4 and TRBJ2-6; the D call may be TRBD1 or TRBD2 (5 bases each). The CDR3 is 18 amino acids. Between the trimmed V and J ends, which lost 3 bases and 0 bases, there was a span of 16 bases. Germline CDR1 SGHNT, CDR2 YYREEE (reference sequence).

This clone was recorded a few times. The rearrangement joins TRBV30 to TRBJ2-5; D unclear. The CDR3 totals 14 residues. CDR1 GTSNPN and CDR2 SVGIG come from the germline V gene (reference sequence). V was shortened by 1 base and J by 1 base, with 10 bases between the two germline ends. CDR3 DNA sequence: TGTGCCTGGAGTGGTGTCTCCGTCCAAGAGACCCAGTACTTC. Its translation: CAWSGVSVQETQYF.

This clone was detected a few times. J is TRBJ1-2 and V is TRBV5-4, with 8 bases identical to TRBD1. CDR1 and CDR2 from the germline V gene are SGHNT and YYREEE (reference sequence). CDR3 size: 18 residues. V lost 1 base, J lost 4 bases, and 15 bases stayed unmatched. CDR3 sequence: CASSLSPIRDRSGYGYTF. In nucleotides, the CDR3 is TGTGCCAGCAGCTTGAGTCCCATCAGGGACAGGTCTGGCTATGGCTACACCTTC.

This clone appeared a few times. The chain employs TRBV2 and TRBJ2-3, with D perhaps matching TRBD2 (5 bases). CDR1 SNHLY and CDR2 FYNNEI come from the germline V gene. The V gene lost 0 bases and the J gene lost 6 bases, with 7 bases spanning the gap. The CDR3 length is 13 residues. The DNA of the CDR3 is TGTGCCAGCAGTGAAGCGGGAGACGATACGCAGTATTTT. This gives the protein CASSEAGDDTQYF.

The sample holds a few counts of this clone. The chain recombines TRBV7-8 with TRBJ1-6; 9 nucleotides align to TRBD1. Trimming cost V 2 bases and J 9 bases; bases outside gene matches: 5. There are 15 residues in the CDR3. Looked up from germline, CDR1 is SGHVS and CDR2 is FQNEAQ. CDR3 sequence (DNA): TGTGCCAGCAGCTTATGGGGACAGGGTCCTTCACCCCTCCACTTT. Residues: CASSLWGQGPSPLHF.

This clone was counted only a few times. Other DNA variants within this sample encode the same CDR3. In nucleotides, the CDR3 is TGTGCCTGGAGTGTACGCTCTGGGGCCAACGTCCTGACTTTC. As protein: CAWSVRSGANVLTF. The chain couples TRBV30 to TRBJ2-6; D unresolved. The germline V and J ends were trimmed by 0 bases and 0 bases, with 3 bases remaining between them. In germline, CDR1 is GTSNPN, CDR2 SVGIG (reference sequence). The CDR3 contains 14 residues.

There are a few counts of this clone. This chain connects TRBV28 to TRBJ2-3, with D perhaps TRBD1 or TRBD2 (5 bases each). The CDR3 is made up of 16 amino acids. CDR1 is MDHEN and CDR2 is SYDVKM in the germline V gene. V lost 4 bases and J 0 bases, leaving 14 bases between the germline ends. DNA of the CDR3: TGTGCCAGCAGTTCTCGGGGACCTCAAAGCACAGATACGCAGTATTTT. Translated, it gives CASSSRGPQSTDTQYF.

In the case of this clone: Other nucleotide sequences in the sample specify the same CDR3. V and J are TRBV30 and TRBJ1-2; no clear D. Trimming cost V 1 base and J 7 bases, with 4 bases left between them. The CDR3 contains 10 residues. Germline-derived CDR1 and CDR2 are GTSNPN and SVGIG (reference sequence). This chain's CDR3 is CAWSGGGYTF. The DNA of the CDR3 is TGTGCCTGGAGTGGGGGTGGCTACACCTTC. The whole variable domain, filled in from reference TRBV30 and TRBJ1-2, reads SQTIHQWPATLVQPVGSPLSLECTVEGTSNPNLYWYRQAAGRGLQLLFYSVGIGQISSEVPQNLSASRPQDRQFILSSKKLLLSDSGFYLCAWSGGGYTFGSGTRLTVV.

The chain combines TRBV5-1 with TRBJ2-3, with D unresolved. Germline-derived CDR1 and CDR2 are SGHRS and YFSETQ. Trimming took off 5 bases at V and 2 bases at J, with 12 bases between the two ends. There are 14 residues in the CDR3. DNA for the CDR3: TGCGCCAGCAGACCCGTTGGGTACACAGATACGCAGTATTTT. It codes for CASRPVGYTDTQYF. The full variable domain, completed using reference TRBV5-1 and TRBJ2-3, is KAGVTQTPRYLIKTRGQQVTLSCSPISGHRSVSWYQQTPGQGLQFLFEYFSETQRNKGNFPGRFSGRQFSNSRSEMNVSTLELGDSALYLCASRPVGYTDTQYFGPGTRLTVL.